These T cell receptor beta chains were read from a single sample in a study of neurological immune-mediated disorders. One entry per CDR3 protein results from TCRdb running MiXCR on the 5' RACE reads. In the table there are 71,000 or so distinct CDR3 sequences, about 5% of which are singletons. Sequencing used PBMCs. These TCRs come from a woman aged 25 to 39 with multiple sclerosis. The CDR3 runs from the conserved cysteine through the conserved F or W. Fields, in order: V gene, J gene, D gene, CDR3 protein. D genes are given only for firm matches.

>TRBV5-1|TRBJ1-1|NA
CASSLTGGFATEAFF
>TRBV5-6|TRBJ2-7|TRBD2
CASSLGPSGPSYEQYF
>TRBV4-1|TRBJ2-7|NA
CASSQGADEQYF
>TRBV7-6|TRBJ1-5|NA
CASSSSHTNQPQHF
>TRBV7-2|TRBJ2-3|TRBD2
CASSARLAGGFITDTQYF
>TRBV20-1|TRBJ1-3|TRBD1
CSARERQGGNTIYF
>TRBV11-2|TRBJ1-5|NA
CASSRQNSNQPQHF
>TRBV7-2|TRBJ2-1|TRBD1
CASSPRTGPSYNEQFF
>TRBV11-2|TRBJ2-1|NA
CASSLVLANEQFF
>TRBV20-1|TRBJ1-1|TRBD1
CSTRGRTNTEAFF
>TRBV27|TRBJ2-5|NA
CASSQTLGETQYF
>TRBV12-3/TRBV12-4|TRBJ2-7|TRBD1
CASSFGTGGHEQYF
>TRBV18|TRBJ1-5|TRBD1
CASSPIGSVGTGANQPQHF
>TRBV20-1|TRBJ2-1|NA
CSASILNNEQFF
>TRBV14|TRBJ1-6|NA
CASSQTDSANSPLHF